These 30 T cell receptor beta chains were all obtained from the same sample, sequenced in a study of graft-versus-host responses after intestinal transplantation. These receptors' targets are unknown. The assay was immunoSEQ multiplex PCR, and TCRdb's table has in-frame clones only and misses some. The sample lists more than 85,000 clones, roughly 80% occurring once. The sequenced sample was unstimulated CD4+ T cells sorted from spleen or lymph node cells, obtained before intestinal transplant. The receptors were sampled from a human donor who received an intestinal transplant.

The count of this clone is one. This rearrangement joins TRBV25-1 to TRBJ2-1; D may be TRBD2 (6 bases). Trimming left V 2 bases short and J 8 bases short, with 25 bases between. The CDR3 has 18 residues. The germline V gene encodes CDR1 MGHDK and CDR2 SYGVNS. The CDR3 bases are TGTGCCAGCAGTGAAGCGGTCCGCGAGACTAGTAGTGCATATGAGCAGTTCTTC. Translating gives CASSEAVRETSSAYEQFF.

CDR3 sequence reads: CARSQPGMVTYEQYF. The CDR3 nucleotides read TGTGCCAGAAGTCAACCGGGGATGGTTACGTACGAGCAGTACTTC. The J gene is TRBJ2-7, the V gene TRBV5-3; D is perhaps TRBD2 (5 bases). TRBV5-3 belongs to the ORF category, with a function that is uncertain. The CDR3 has 15 amino acids. Trimming took 5 bases from V and 4 from J, leaving 19 bases between them.

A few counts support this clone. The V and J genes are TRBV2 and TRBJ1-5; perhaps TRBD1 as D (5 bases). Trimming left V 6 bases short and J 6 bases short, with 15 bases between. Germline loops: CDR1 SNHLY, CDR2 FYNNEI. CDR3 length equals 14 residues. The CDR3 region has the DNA TGTGCCAGCAGGGGGGAGGTGAAAGGTCAGCCCCAGCATTTT. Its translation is CASRGEVKGQPQHF.

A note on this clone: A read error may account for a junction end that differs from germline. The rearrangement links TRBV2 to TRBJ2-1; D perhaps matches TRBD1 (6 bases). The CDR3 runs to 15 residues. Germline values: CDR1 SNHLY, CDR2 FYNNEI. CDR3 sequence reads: CASSQAGAYDNEQFF. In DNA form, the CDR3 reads TGTGCCAGCAGTCAAGCAGGGGCGTATGACAATGAGCAGTTCTTC.

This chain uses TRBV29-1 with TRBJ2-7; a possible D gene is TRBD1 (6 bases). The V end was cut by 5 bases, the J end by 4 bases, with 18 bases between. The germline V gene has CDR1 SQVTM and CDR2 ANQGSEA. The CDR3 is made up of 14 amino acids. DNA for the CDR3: TGCAGCGTTACCAGGGGTAGCGAAGGATACGAGCAGTACTTC. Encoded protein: CSVTRGSEGYEQYF.

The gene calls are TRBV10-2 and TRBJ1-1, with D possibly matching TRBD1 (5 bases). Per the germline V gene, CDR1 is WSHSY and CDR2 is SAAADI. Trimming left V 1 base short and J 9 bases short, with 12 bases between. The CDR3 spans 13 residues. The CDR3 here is CASSEWGGRKAFF. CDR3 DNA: TGCGCCAGCAGTGAGTGGGGGGGGAGGAAAGCTTTCTTT.

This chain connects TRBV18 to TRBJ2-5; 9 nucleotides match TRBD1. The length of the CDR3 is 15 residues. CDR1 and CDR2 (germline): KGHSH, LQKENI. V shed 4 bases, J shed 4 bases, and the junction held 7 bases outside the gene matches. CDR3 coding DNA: TGTGCCAGCTCACGGACACAGGGGGCCCTAGAGACCCAGTACTTC. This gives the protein CASSRTQGALETQYF.

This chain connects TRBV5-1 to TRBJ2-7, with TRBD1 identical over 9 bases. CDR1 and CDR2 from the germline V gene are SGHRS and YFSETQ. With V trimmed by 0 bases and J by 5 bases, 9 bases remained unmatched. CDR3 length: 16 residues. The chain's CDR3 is CASSLGPGTGTDEQYF. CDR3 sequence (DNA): TGCGCCAGCAGCTTGGGGCCAGGGACAGGGACCGACGAGCAGTACTTC.

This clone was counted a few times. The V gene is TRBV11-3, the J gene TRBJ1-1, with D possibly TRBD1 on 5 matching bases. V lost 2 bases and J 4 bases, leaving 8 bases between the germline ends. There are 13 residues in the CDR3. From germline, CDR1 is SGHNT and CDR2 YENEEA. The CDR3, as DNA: TGTGCCAGCAGCTTAAACCAGGGCACTGAAGCTTTCTTT. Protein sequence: CASSLNQGTEAFF.

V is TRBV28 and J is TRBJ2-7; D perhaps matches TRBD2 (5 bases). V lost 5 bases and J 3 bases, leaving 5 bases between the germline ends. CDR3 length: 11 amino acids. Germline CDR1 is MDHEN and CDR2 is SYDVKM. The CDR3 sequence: CASSRDYEQYF. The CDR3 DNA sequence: TGTGCCAGCAGTCGGGACTACGAGCAGTACTTC.

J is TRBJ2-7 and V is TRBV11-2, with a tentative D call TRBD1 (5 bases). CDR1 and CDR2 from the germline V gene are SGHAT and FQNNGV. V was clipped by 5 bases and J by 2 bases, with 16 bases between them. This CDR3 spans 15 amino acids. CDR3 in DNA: TGTGCCAGCAGCCCACGGCTAACAGGTACCTACGAGCAGTACTTC. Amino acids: CASSPRLTGTYEQYF.

This CDR3 reads CASSPRGQGVGGYTF. The CDR3, as DNA: TGTGCCAGCAGCCCAAGGGGGCAGGGGGTGGGAGGCTACACCTTC. The V and J genes are TRBV6-5 and TRBJ1-2; 7 nucleotides line up with TRBD1. V lost 6 bases and J lost 8; bases outside the gene matches: 15. The CDR3 is 15 amino acids. Germline lookup yields CDR1 MNHEY and CDR2 SVGAGI.

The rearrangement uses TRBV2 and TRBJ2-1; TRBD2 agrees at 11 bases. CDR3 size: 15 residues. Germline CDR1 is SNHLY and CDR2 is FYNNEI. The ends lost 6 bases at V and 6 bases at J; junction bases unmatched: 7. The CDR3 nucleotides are TGTGCCAGCAGCAGGGGACTAGCGGCGTTCAATGAGCAGTTCTTC. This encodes CASSRGLAAFNEQFF.

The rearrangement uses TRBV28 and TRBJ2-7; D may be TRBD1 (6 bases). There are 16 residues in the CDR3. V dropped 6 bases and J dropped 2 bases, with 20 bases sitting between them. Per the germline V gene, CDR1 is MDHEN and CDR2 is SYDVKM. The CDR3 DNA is TGTGCCAGCAGACCCCCCGGGACAATTTCTCCCTACGAGCAGTACTTC. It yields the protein CASRPPGTISPYEQYF.

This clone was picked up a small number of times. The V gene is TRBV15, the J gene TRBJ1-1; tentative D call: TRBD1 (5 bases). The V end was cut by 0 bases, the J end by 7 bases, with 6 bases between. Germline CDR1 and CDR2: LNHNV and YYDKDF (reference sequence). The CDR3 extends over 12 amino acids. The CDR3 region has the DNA TGTGCCACCAGCAGAGATCAGGGTGAAGCTTTCTTT. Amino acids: CATSRDQGEAFF.

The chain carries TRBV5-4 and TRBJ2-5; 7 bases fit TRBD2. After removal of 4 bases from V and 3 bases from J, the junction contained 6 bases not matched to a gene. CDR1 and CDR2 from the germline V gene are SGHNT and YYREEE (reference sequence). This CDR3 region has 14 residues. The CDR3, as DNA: TGTGCCAGCAGCCTCGGGGGGAGCGAAGAGACCCAGTACTTC. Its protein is CASSLGGSEETQYF.

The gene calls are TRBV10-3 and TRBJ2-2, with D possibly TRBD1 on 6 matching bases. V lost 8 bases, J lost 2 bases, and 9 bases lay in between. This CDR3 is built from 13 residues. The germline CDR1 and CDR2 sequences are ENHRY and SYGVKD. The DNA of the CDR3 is TGTGCCATCCCGGACAGCAACACCGGGGAGCTGTTTTTT. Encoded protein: CAIPDSNTGELFF.

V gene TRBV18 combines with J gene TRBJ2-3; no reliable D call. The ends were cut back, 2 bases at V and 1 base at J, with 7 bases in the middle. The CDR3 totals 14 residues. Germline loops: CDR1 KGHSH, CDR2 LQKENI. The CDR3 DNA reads TGTGCCAGCTCACCATCTACGGGCACAGATACGCAGTATTTT. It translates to CASSPSTGTDTQYF.

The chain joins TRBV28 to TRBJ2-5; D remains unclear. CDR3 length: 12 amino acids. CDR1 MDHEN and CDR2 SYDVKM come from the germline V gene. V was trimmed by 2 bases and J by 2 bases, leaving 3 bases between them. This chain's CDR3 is CASSLAQETQYF. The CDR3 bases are TGTGCCAGCAGTTTAGCGCAAGAGACCCAGTACTTC.

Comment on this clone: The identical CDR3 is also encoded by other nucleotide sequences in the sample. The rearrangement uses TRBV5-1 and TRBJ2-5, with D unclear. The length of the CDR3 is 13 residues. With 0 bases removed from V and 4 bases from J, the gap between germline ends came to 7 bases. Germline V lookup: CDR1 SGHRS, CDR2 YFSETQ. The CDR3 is CASSLGQLETQYF. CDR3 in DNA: TGCGCCAGCAGCTTGGGTCAGTTAGAGACCCAGTACTTC.

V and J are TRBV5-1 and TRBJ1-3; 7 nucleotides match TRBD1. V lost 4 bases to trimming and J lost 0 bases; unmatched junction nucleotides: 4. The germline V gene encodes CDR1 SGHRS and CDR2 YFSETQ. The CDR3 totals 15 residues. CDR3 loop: CASSPGDSSGNTIYF. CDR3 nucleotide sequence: TGCGCCAGCAGCCCTGGGGACAGCTCTGGAAACACCATATATTTT.

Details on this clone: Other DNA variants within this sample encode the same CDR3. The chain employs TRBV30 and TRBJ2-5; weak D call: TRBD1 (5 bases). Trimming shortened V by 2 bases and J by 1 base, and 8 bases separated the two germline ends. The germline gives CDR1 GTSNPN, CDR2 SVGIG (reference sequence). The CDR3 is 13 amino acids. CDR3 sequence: CAWSPDSQETQYF. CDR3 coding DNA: TGTGCCTGGAGTCCTGACAGCCAAGAGACCCAGTACTTC.

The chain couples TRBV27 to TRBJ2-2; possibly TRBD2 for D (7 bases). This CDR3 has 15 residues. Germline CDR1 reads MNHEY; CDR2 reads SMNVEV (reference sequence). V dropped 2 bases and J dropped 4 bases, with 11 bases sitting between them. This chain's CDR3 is CASSLIGGPTGELFF. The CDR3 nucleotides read TGTGCCAGCAGTTTAATCGGGGGGCCCACCGGGGAGCTGTTTTTT.

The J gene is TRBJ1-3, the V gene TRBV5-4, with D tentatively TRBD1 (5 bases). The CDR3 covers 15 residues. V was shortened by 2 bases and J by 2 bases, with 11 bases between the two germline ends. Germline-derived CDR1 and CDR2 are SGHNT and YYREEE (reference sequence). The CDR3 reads CASSLGGAAGNTIYF. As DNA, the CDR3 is TGTGCCAGCAGCTTAGGAGGGGCGGCTGGAAACACCATATATTTT.

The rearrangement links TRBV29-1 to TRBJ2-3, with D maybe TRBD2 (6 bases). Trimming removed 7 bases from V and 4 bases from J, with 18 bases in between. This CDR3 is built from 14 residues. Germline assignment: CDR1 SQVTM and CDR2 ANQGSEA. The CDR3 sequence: CSADIGGSPDTQYF. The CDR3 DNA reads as TGCAGCGCGGACATTGGGGGGTCGCCAGATACGCAGTATTTT.

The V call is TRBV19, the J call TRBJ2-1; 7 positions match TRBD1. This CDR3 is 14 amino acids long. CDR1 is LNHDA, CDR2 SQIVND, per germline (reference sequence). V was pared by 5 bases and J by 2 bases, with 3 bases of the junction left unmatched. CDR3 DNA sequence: TGTGCCAGTAGTGAGACAGGGACCTACAATGAGCAGTTCTTC. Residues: CASSETGTYNEQFF.

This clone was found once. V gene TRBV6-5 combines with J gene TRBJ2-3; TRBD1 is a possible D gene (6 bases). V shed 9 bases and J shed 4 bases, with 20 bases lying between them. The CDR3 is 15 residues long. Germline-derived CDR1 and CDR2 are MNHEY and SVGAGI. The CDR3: CARGEGQQGADTQYF. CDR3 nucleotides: TGTGCCAGAGGCGAAGGACAGCAGGGTGCAGATACGCAGTATTTT.

CDR3 region: CASSLEGGRKDTQYF. The CDR3 nucleotides read TGCGCCAGCAGCTTGGAGGGCGGGAGAAAAGATACGCAGTATTTT. The V and J genes are TRBV5-1 and TRBJ2-3, with 7 bases identical to TRBD2. Per germline, CDR1 SGHRS and CDR2 YFSETQ. With V trimmed by 0 bases and J by 5 bases, 6 bases remained unmatched. CDR3 length equals 15 residues.

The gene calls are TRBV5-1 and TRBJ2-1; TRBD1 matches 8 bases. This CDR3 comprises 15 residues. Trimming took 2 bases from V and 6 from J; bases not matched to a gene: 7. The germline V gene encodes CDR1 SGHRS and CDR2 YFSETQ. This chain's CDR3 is CASSLRTGLINEQFF. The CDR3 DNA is TGCGCCAGCAGCTTAAGGACAGGGTTGATCAATGAGCAGTTCTTC.

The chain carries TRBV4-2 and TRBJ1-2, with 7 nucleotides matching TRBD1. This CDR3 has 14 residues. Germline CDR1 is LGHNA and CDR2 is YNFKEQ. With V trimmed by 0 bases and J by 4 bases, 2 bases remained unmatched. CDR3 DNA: TGTGCCAGCAGCCAAGAGAACAGGGGCTATGGCTACACCTTC. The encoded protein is CASSQENRGYGYTF.